Below are 22 T cell receptor beta chains sequenced from a single sample in a study of spatial heterogeneity in lung cancer. Findings and caveats of the study: For expanded intratumoral alpha and beta TCRs, counts tracked tumor mutation counts.

The sample's time point: sample taken at primary tumor resection. TCRdb used MiXCR to reprocess the 5' RACE reads, holding one entry per CDR3 protein. The top ten clones hold under 30% of a sample with approximately 8,800 distinct CDR3 sequences, approximately 5.3% of them seen once. For these TCRs, the target antigens are not known. The sequences come from lung tumor tissue, collected at surgery. The receptors here all came from a male donor with early-stage non-small cell lung cancer.

This clonotype was picked up many times. The chain combines TRBV2 with TRBJ2-4; perhaps TRBD2 as D (6 bases). The length of the CDR3 is 13 residues. V was cut by 4 bases and J by 9 bases, with 13 bases left in between. Germline V gives CDR1 SNHLY, CDR2 FYNNEI. CDR3 amino acids: CASSVTGRSIQYF. The CDR3 DNA reads as TGTGCCAGCAGTGTTACGGGGAGGAGCATTCAGTACTTC. The complete variable domain, with remaining parts taken from reference TRBV2 and TRBJ2-4, reads EPEVTQTPSHQVTQMGQEVILRCVPISNHLYFYWYRQILGQKVEFLVSFYNNEISEKSEIFDDQFSVERPDGSNFTLKIRSTKLEDSAMYFCASSVTGRSIQYFGAGTRLSVL.

This clonotype was seen at least ten times. The chain carries TRBV7-8 and TRBJ2-7; TRBD1 aligns across 8 bases. V was clipped by 3 bases and J by 6 bases; unmatched bases: 10. Germline V gives CDR1 SGHVS, CDR2 FQNEAQ. The CDR3 extends over 15 amino acids. The CDR3 region is CASSFALPGGTEQYF. The CDR3 DNA sequence: TGTGCCAGCAGCTTTGCTCTTCCAGGGGGCACCGAGCAGTACTTC.

Many counts were recorded for this clonotype. The chain uses TRBV7-9 and TRBJ1-2, with D unresolved. Deletions cut 4 bases from V and 7 bases from J, with 13 bases between. From germline, CDR1 is SEHNR and CDR2 FQNEAQ (reference sequence). The CDR3 runs to 13 residues. DNA of the CDR3: TGTGCCAGCAGCTGGGCGGCGAAACCTGGCTACACCTTC. Its translation: CASSWAAKPGYTF.

This clonotype has at least ten counts. The chain links TRBV24-1 to TRBJ2-1; maybe TRBD2 (6 bases). Germline CDR1 and CDR2: KGHDR and SFDVKD. Trimming removed 4 bases from V and 6 bases from J, with 9 bases in between. The CDR3 consists of 13 residues. Here the CDR3 reads CATSESGGNEQFF. CDR3 bases: TGTGCCACCAGTGAGTCCGGGGGCAATGAGCAGTTCTTC.

This clonotype is termed medium-sized (0.01 to 0.1%). V is TRBV25-1 and J is TRBJ1-6, with D perhaps TRBD1 (5 bases). Trimming took 6 bases from V and 4 from J, leaving 10 bases between them. The germline gives CDR1 MGHDK, CDR2 SYGVNS. This CDR3 spans 14 amino acids. The CDR3 loop is CASRRGTYNSPLHF. CDR3 sequence (DNA): TGTGCCAGCAGGAGGGGAACGTATAATTCACCCCTCCACTTT.

The V and J genes are TRBV5-1 and TRBJ2-1; D remains ambiguous. V was cut by 1 base and J by 8 bases, with 7 bases left in between. This CDR3 is 12 amino acids long. The germline gives CDR1 SGHRS, CDR2 YFSETQ. DNA for the CDR3: TGCGCCAGCAGCTTGACAGATCATGAGCAGTTCTTC. This sequence encodes CASSLTDHEQFF.

There are many counts of this clonotype. The chain links TRBV6-5 to TRBJ1-2; D unclear. The ends were cut back, 0 bases at V and 8 bases at J, with 10 bases in the middle. The CDR3 runs to 13 residues. The germline V gene has CDR1 MNHEY and CDR2 SVGAGI. The CDR3 DNA sequence: TGTGCCAGCAGTTACTCTGAGGAGGGAGGCTACACCTTC. Translating gives CASSYSEEGGYTF.

This clonotype was detected ten times or more. This chain uses TRBV20-1 with TRBJ1-5; a possible D gene is TRBD1 (6 bases). Trimming took off 3 bases at V and 5 bases at J, with 17 bases between the two ends. CDR1 and CDR2 from the germline V gene are DFQATT and SNEGSKA (reference sequence). CDR3 size: 15 residues. The CDR3 loop reads CSASRGGLSHQPQHF. The CDR3, as DNA: TGCAGTGCTAGTCGTGGGGGGCTTAGTCATCAGCCCCAGCATTTT.

This clonotype showed up many times. J is TRBJ1-3 and V is TRBV20-1, with 8 positions matching TRBD1. V trimming: 3 bases; J trimming: 4 bases; junction bases outside the gene matches: 8. Germline lookup yields CDR1 DFQATT and CDR2 SNEGSKA (reference sequence). The CDR3 sequence is 15 residues long. The CDR3 region is CSARFQGAQGNTIYF. The CDR3 region has the DNA TGCAGTGCTAGGTTTCAGGGGGCGCAGGGAAACACCATATATTTT.

The chain employs TRBV20-1 and TRBJ2-7; TRBD1 might be the D (6 bases). The CDR3 is 15 amino acids. Trimming pared 2 bases from V and 0 bases from J, leaving 14 bases between. Germline loops: CDR1 DFQATT, CDR2 SNEGSKA (reference sequence). CDR3: CSARSLDRSSYEQYF. DNA of the CDR3: TGCAGTGCTAGATCCCTGGACAGAAGCTCCTACGAGCAGTACTTC.

There are many counts of this clonotype. DNA for the CDR3: TGTGCCAGCAGCAAGACAGGGTCCACAGATACGCAGTATTTT. It translates to CASSKTGSTDTQYF. The V gene is TRBV7-9, the J gene TRBJ2-3, with 7 nucleotides matching TRBD1. Trimming cost V 5 bases and J 2 bases; bases outside gene matches: 4. CDR3 length equals 14 residues. Germline V gives CDR1 SEHNR, CDR2 FQNEAQ (reference sequence).

This clonotype is labeled medium-sized (0.01 to 0.1%). CDR3 loop: CASSKTYSYNEQFF. CDR3 nucleotide sequence: TGCGCCAGCAGTAAAACCTACTCCTACAATGAGCAGTTCTTC. The chain has TRBV5-1 and TRBJ2-1; D gene uncertain. Germline-derived CDR1 and CDR2 are SGHRS and YFSETQ. CDR3 size: 14 residues. The V and J ends lost 5 bases and 0 bases respectively, with 9 bases between them.

This clonotype was detected many times. V is TRBV6-5 and J is TRBJ1-6, with 7 bases matching TRBD1. This CDR3 region has 15 residues. From germline, CDR1 is MNHEY and CDR2 SVGAGI. V lost 7 bases and J lost 3; bases outside the gene matches: 6. The CDR3 loop reads CASTLRDSYNSPLHF. The CDR3 region has the DNA TGTGCCAGCACCCTCCGGGACAGCTATAATTCACCCCTCCACTTT.

This clonotype appeared many times. The chain recombines TRBV3-1 with TRBJ2-5; D gene unclear. This CDR3 is built from 14 residues. The ends were cut back, 5 bases at V and 0 bases at J, with 10 bases in the middle. Germline CDR1 is LGHDT and CDR2 is YNNKEL (reference sequence). CDR3 region: CASSLQLYQETQYF. In DNA, the CDR3 is TGTGCCAGCAGCTTACAGCTGTACCAAGAGACCCAGTACTTC.

The CDR3 spells CSAAPGPQRNEQFF. The CDR3 coding sequence is TGCAGCGCCGCTCCGGGACCGCAGCGGAATGAGCAGTTCTTC. The V gene is TRBV29-1, the J gene TRBJ2-1; D could derive from TRBD1 or TRBD2 (5 bases each). There are 14 residues in the CDR3. The V gene's germline CDR1 is SQVTM and CDR2 ANQGSEA. Trimming removed 7 bases from V and 7 bases from J, with 20 bases in between.

In this sample, this clonotype turned up many times. The genes are TRBV5-1 and TRBJ2-5; TRBD1 might be the D (6 bases). V lost 4 bases, J lost 1 base, and 11 bases lay in between. Germline V gene lookup returns CDR1 SGHRS and CDR2 YFSETQ. This CDR3 spans 14 amino acids. The CDR3 nucleotides read TGCGCCAGCAGCGTAGGACAGTTCCAAGAGACCCAGTACTTC. Translated: CASSVGQFQETQYF.

The sample holds many counts of this clonotype. The chain has TRBV7-2 and TRBJ1-1; D is uncertain. Deletions cut 1 base from V and 0 bases from J, with 6 bases between. This CDR3 contains 14 residues. Germline V gene data show CDR1 as SGHTA and CDR2 as FQGNSA. This CDR3 is CASSLGLLNTEAFF. For the CDR3, the DNA is TGTGCCAGCAGCTTAGGGCTCCTGAACACTGAAGCTTTCTTT.

This clonotype was counted ten times or more. V and J are TRBV6-2 or TRBV6-3 and TRBJ1-2; D is ambiguous. The CDR3 consists of 12 residues. In germline, CDR1 is MNHEY, CDR2 SVGEGT. Between the trimmed V and J ends, which lost 2 bases and 2 bases, there was a span of 3 bases. CDR3 nucleotide sequence: TGTGCCAGCAGTTACGACAACTATGGCTACACCTTC. This encodes CASSYDNYGYTF.

This clonotype was counted ten times or more. The J gene is TRBJ1-5, the V gene TRBV2; unclear D gene. Trimming left V 3 bases short and J 7 bases short, with 7 bases between. This CDR3 spans 12 amino acids. Germline assignment: CDR1 SNHLY and CDR2 FYNNEI. The CDR3 is CASSEDEQPQHF. The CDR3 nucleotides are TGTGCCAGCAGTGAGGACGAGCAGCCCCAGCATTTT.

This clonotype was counted at least ten times. The chain combines TRBV11-3 with TRBJ1-1; D perhaps matches TRBD1 (5 bases). Germline CDR1 and CDR2: SGHNT and YENEEA. The CDR3 has 14 amino acids. The germline V and J ends were trimmed by 2 bases and 5 bases, with 12 bases remaining between them. The CDR3 loop is CASSLSSGTTEAFF. CDR3 in DNA: TGTGCCAGCAGCTTATCTTCCGGGACTACTGAAGCTTTCTTT.

By proportion, this clonotype is medium-sized. The chain joins TRBV5-6 to TRBJ2-4, with D perhaps TRBD1 (6 bases). With 4 bases removed from V and 0 bases from J, the gap between germline ends came to 11 bases. Germline V gives CDR1 SGHDT, CDR2 YYEEEE. The CDR3 length is 15 residues. Here the CDR3 DNA reads TGTGCCAGCAGCCTACAGGGCCCAGCCAAAAACATTCAGTACTTC. Residues: CASSLQGPAKNIQYF.

This clonotype was detected only a few times. This chain joins TRBV24-1 and TRBJ2-3; D is possibly TRBD2 (6 bases). The length of the CDR3 is 14 residues. Trimming removed 6 bases at V and 4 bases at J, with 13 bases between. Germline values: CDR1 KGHDR, CDR2 SFDVKD. DNA for the CDR3: TGTGCCACCAGTTTTTACGGGAGACCAGATACGCAGTATTTT. Protein sequence: CATSFYGRPDTQYF.